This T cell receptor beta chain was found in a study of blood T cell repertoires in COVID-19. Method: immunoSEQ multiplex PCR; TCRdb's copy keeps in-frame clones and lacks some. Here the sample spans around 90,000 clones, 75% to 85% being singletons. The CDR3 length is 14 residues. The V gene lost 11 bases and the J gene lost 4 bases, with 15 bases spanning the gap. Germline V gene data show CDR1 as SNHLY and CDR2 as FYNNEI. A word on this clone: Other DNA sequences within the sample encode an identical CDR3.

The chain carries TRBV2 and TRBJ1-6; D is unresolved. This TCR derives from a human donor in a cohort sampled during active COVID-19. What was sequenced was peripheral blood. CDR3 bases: TGTGCCTCAACCGCTAGGCAGTATAATTCACCCCTCCACTTT. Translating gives CASTARQYNSPLHF.